Listed below are T cell receptor beta chains from one sample, sequenced in a study of T cell repertoires in cytomegalovirus infection. TCRdb called the reads again in MiXCR, with one record for every CDR3 protein. This table has 250,000 or so distinct CDR3 sequences, over 15% appearing once. The sample comprised CD8+ T cells from PBMCs. Receptor source: a human donor in good health (CMV status not recorded). Some clones in this sample may be carry-over from other donors' samples. Both conserved end residues are part of each CDR3. Fields, in order: J gene, clone size, D gene, V gene, CDR3 DNA, CDR3 protein. The D gene is left open where the match is weak. Clone size appears in some rows only: once, few, many, or a class for an expanded clone.

j_gene: TRBJ2-7
abundance: many
d_gene: .
v_gene: TRBV7-9
CDR3nt: TGTGCCAGCAGCCCTACGGGGAGCTACGAGCAGTACTTC
CDR3aa: CASSPTGSYEQYF

j_gene: TRBJ2-2
abundance: few
d_gene: .
v_gene: TRBV11-2
CDR3nt: TGTGCCAGCTCCGGACCGAACACCGGGGAGCTGTTTTTT
CDR3aa: CASSGPNTGELFF

j_gene: TRBJ2-1
abundance: many
d_gene: .
v_gene: TRBV25-1
CDR3nt: TGTGCCAGCAGTGAATCTCAACAGTCCAAACTTTACAATGAGCAGTTCTTC
CDR3aa: CASSESQQSKLYNEQFF

j_gene: TRBJ1-1
abundance: .
d_gene: .
v_gene: TRBV3-1
CDR3nt: TGTGCCAGCAGCCAAGCATGGGAAGAAGCTTTCTTT
CDR3aa: CASSQAWEEAFF

j_gene: TRBJ2-7
abundance: .
d_gene: .
v_gene: TRBV9
CDR3nt: TGTGCCAGCAGCCTCATAGGAGTGGGAGAGCAGTACTTC
CDR3aa: CASSLIGVGEQYF

j_gene: TRBJ2-3
abundance: many
d_gene: TRBD2
v_gene: TRBV28
CDR3nt: TGTGCCAGTATAGGGACTAGCGGGGGGGCCTGGTCAGATACGCAGTATTTT
CDR3aa: CASIGTSGGAWSDTQYF

j_gene: TRBJ1-2
abundance: many
d_gene: .
v_gene: TRBV7-8
CDR3nt: TGTGCCAGCAGCTTAGCGAGGTGGGGAACGGACTATGGCTACACCTTC
CDR3aa: CASSLARWGTDYGYTF

j_gene: TRBJ2-3
abundance: few
d_gene: .
v_gene: TRBV6-5
CDR3nt: TGTGCCAGCAGTTACTCCTTGCAGGCTAGCACAGATACGCAGTATTTT
CDR3aa: CASSYSLQASTDTQYF

j_gene: TRBJ1-6
abundance: many
d_gene: .
v_gene: TRBV7-6
CDR3nt: TGTGCCAGCAGCTTAGCAAGGGACGGCGGGGCACTAGAACCCCTCCACTTT
CDR3aa: CASSLARDGGALEPLHF

j_gene: TRBJ1-2
abundance: few
d_gene: .
v_gene: TRBV20-1
CDR3nt: TGCAGTGCCTTGAACCCGGACAGTTTATCCAACTATGGCTACACCTTC
CDR3aa: CSALNPDSLSNYGYTF

j_gene: TRBJ2-2
abundance: many
d_gene: .
v_gene: TRBV7-2
CDR3nt: TGTGCCAGCAACTTAGTGGGGCGCGGGGAGCTGTTTTTT
CDR3aa: CASNLVGRGELFF

j_gene: TRBJ2-1
abundance: few
d_gene: .
v_gene: TRBV29-1
CDR3nt: TGCAGCGTTGGGAGCGACGACTCCTACAATGAGCAGTTCTTC
CDR3aa: CSVGSDDSYNEQFF

j_gene: TRBJ2-1
abundance: .
d_gene: .
v_gene: TRBV18
CDR3nt: TGTGCCAGCTCACAAGATATAGCGGCCAGCTCCTACAATGAGCAGTTCTTC
CDR3aa: CASSQDIAASSYNEQFF

j_gene: TRBJ2-5
abundance: .
d_gene: TRBD2
v_gene: TRBV2
CDR3nt: TGTGCCAGCAGTGAATGGGGGACTAGCGGGAGCGAGACCCAGTACTTC
CDR3aa: CASSEWGTSGSETQYF

j_gene: TRBJ2-6
abundance: few
d_gene: .
v_gene: TRBV12-3/TRBV12-4
CDR3nt: TGTGCCAGCAGTCCCGGACGCCCTGGGGCCAACGTCCTGACTTTC
CDR3aa: CASSPGRPGANVLTF

j_gene: TRBJ1-1
abundance: few
d_gene: .
v_gene: TRBV2
CDR3nt: TGTGCCAGCAGGGAAGGTCGGATGAACACTGAAGCTTTCTTT
CDR3aa: CASREGRMNTEAFF

j_gene: TRBJ1-1
abundance: .
d_gene: TRBD1
v_gene: TRBV5-1
CDR3nt: TGCGCCAGCAGCTTGGGGGACAGGGAATCGAACACTGAAGCTTTCTTT
CDR3aa: CASSLGDRESNTEAFF

j_gene: TRBJ2-1
abundance: many
d_gene: .
v_gene: TRBV28
CDR3nt: TGTGCCAGCAGTTTACTGGACAGCTACAATGAGCAGTTCTTC
CDR3aa: CASSLLDSYNEQFF

j_gene: TRBJ1-6
abundance: many
d_gene: TRBD1
v_gene: TRBV7-2
CDR3nt: TGTGCCAGCAGCTCCGGGACAGGGGTCTCACCCCTCCACTTT
CDR3aa: CASSSGTGVSPLHF

j_gene: TRBJ1-5
abundance: many
d_gene: TRBD1
v_gene: TRBV28
CDR3nt: TGTGCCAGCAGTTTTTTTCGACGGGACAGGAAGTTCTATAGCAATCAGCCCCAGCATTTT
CDR3aa: CASSFFRRDRKFYSNQPQHF

j_gene: TRBJ2-3
abundance: many
d_gene: .
v_gene: TRBV7-2
CDR3nt: TGTGCCAGCAGCTTAAGGGGCAGTTACACAGATACGCAGTATTTT
CDR3aa: CASSLRGSYTDTQYF

j_gene: TRBJ2-2
abundance: .
d_gene: .
v_gene: TRBV4-1
CDR3nt: TGCGCCAGCAGCCAACTTTTCAGCGACACCGGGGAGCTGTTTTTT
CDR3aa: CASSQLFSDTGELFF

j_gene: TRBJ1-2
abundance: many
d_gene: TRBD1
v_gene: TRBV28
CDR3nt: TGTGCCAGCAGTTTAAGGGGGACAGGGTACCGATATGGCTACACCTTC
CDR3aa: CASSLRGTGYRYGYTF

j_gene: TRBJ2-6
abundance: many
d_gene: TRBD1
v_gene: TRBV7-8
CDR3nt: TGTGCCAGCAGCTTAGAGGGGACAGTGGGCTCTGGGGCCAACGTCCTGACTTTC
CDR3aa: CASSLEGTVGSGANVLTF

j_gene: TRBJ2-2
abundance: .
d_gene: .
v_gene: TRBV7-8
CDR3nt: TGTGCCAGCAGCTTCCCCGGGCAGGCTAAGGACACCGGGGAGCTGTTTTTT
CDR3aa: CASSFPGQAKDTGELFF

j_gene: TRBJ2-2
abundance: .
d_gene: TRBD2
v_gene: TRBV29-1
CDR3nt: TGCAGCGTTACGGGACTAGGCAACACCGGGGAGCTGTTTTTT
CDR3aa: CSVTGLGNTGELFF

j_gene: TRBJ2-5
abundance: .
d_gene: .
v_gene: TRBV29-1
CDR3nt: TGCAGCGTTGAATATTCTCAAGAGACCCAGTACTTC
CDR3aa: CSVEYSQETQYF

j_gene: TRBJ1-5
abundance: .
d_gene: .
v_gene: TRBV4-1
CDR3nt: TGCGCCAGCAGCCCGGCGGGGGGCGGTCAGCCCCAGCATTTT
CDR3aa: CASSPAGGGQPQHF

j_gene: TRBJ2-5
abundance: few
d_gene: TRBD1
v_gene: TRBV4-1
CDR3nt: TGCGCCAGCAGCCAAGTAGGACAGGGGCAAGAGACCCAGTACTTC
CDR3aa: CASSQVGQGQETQYF

j_gene: TRBJ2-3
abundance: many
d_gene: TRBD2
v_gene: TRBV20-1
CDR3nt: TGCAGTGCTAGAGACCCGGTTACTAGCGGGGGCCCAGATACGCAGTATTTT
CDR3aa: CSARDPVTSGGPDTQYF

j_gene: TRBJ2-5
abundance: few
d_gene: .
v_gene: TRBV10-3
CDR3nt: TGTGCCATCAGTGAGTCAGGCAGGGGATCGGTCCAAGAGACCCAGTACTTC
CDR3aa: CAISESGRGSVQETQYF